The count of the clone carrying this TCR beta chain is one. What it binds is not known. Primers for the PCR totalled 60 Vbeta and 13 Jbeta. Measured with immunoSEQ multiplex PCR; TCRdb has only the in-frame clones, and not every one. The profile shows roughly 100,000 clones, approximately 72% of them singletons. This record belongs to a study of cytomegalovirus exposure and HLA in healthy donors. Study results and limitations: Researchers catalogued approximately 170 TCR beta chains as cytomegalovirus-associated. Earlier analysis yielded a pattern in which most TCR beta V segments were productive about 90% or about 30% of the time. TCR beta V- and J-gene trimming, according to a later analysis, was linked to a missense DCLRE1C variant.

With 3 bases clipped from V and 6 bases from J, the junction kept 6 bases outside the gene matches. Germline lookup yields CDR1 SGHVS and CDR2 FQNEAQ. The CDR3 length is 15 residues. The sample was PBMCs. The source is a man between 18 and 35 years old in good health and CMV-seropositive. V usage is TRBV7-8 and J usage is TRBJ2-1; 9 bases align to TRBD1. The CDR3 here is CASSFPRTGVNEQFF. The CDR3 bases are TGTGCCAGCAGCTTTCCCCGGACAGGGGTCAATGAGCAGTTCTTC.